This entry lists 8 T cell receptor beta chains sequenced from one sample in a study of Graves' ophthalmopathy and Graves' hyperthyroidism. The authors amplified TCR beta CDR3 regions from RNA transcripts. The workflow started with a first-round RT-PCR run with HTBI primers and then moved on to a second-round multiplex PCR. One entry per CDR3 protein results from TCRdb running MiXCR on the multiplex PCR reads. This table holds about 700,000 distinct CDR3 sequences, roughly two fifths found once. Sequencing was performed on peripheral blood. Receptors were obtained from an adult man with Graves' ophthalmopathy.

A word on this clonotype: Because the CDR3 is missing its conserved closing phenylalanine or tryptophan, this is likely a read error. It is unclear where the CDR3 begins or ends on the DNA, so no DNA is shown, and the CDR3 is as TCRdb lists it. The rearrangement links TRBV7-9 to TRBJ1-1. The CDR3 is made up of 11 amino acids, end residues included. CDR1 is SEHNR and CDR2 is FQNEAQ in the germline V gene (reference sequence). The CDR3 loop is CASSPGPTAFY.

The rearrangement uses TRBV4-1 and TRBJ2-5; D may be TRBD1 (5 bases). The germline gives CDR1 MGHRA, CDR2 YSYEKL. The CDR3 spans 14 residues. Between the trimmed V and J ends, which lost 6 bases and 2 bases, there was a span of 13 bases. The CDR3 region is CASRKTGWQETQYF. CDR3 bases: TGCGCCAGCAGAAAAACAGGTTGGCAAGAGACCCAGTACTTC.

This clonotype is a singleton in its sample. The rearrangement uses TRBV7-6 and TRBJ2-5; 7 bases line up with TRBD2. With 8 bases clipped from V and 8 bases from J, the junction kept 14 bases outside the gene matches. Per germline, CDR1 SGHVS and CDR2 FNYEAQ. The CDR3 runs to 14 residues. The CDR3 here is CASSPPREGSTQYF. CDR3 DNA: TGTGCCAGCTCACCACCGAGGGAGGGCTCCACCCAGTACTTC.

This clonotype was recorded at least ten times. The chain links TRBV7-3 to TRBJ1-1; D not resolved. Germline CDR1 is SGHTA and CDR2 is FQGTGA. The CDR3 loop spans 13 amino acids. V dropped 5 bases and J dropped 4 bases, with 11 bases sitting between them. Here the CDR3 reads CASSIRASTEAFF. CDR3 coding DNA: TGTGCCAGCAGCATCCGGGCCAGCACTGAAGCTTTCTTT.

This clonotype was counted many times. This rearrangement joins TRBV7-2 to TRBJ2-7; 7 bases map to TRBD2. Germline V gives CDR1 SGHTA, CDR2 FQGNSA. V trimming: 5 bases; J trimming: 0 bases; junction bases outside the gene matches: 7. The CDR3 extends over 15 amino acids. This CDR3 is CASSPFAGDSYEQYF. CDR3 nucleotide sequence: TGTGCCAGCAGCCCTTTTGCGGGGGACTCCTACGAGCAGTACTTC.

The chain combines TRBV2 with TRBJ2-5; weak D call: TRBD2 (6 bases). Trimming took 6 bases from V and 5 from J, leaving 10 bases between them. Germline V lookup: CDR1 SNHLY, CDR2 FYNNEI. This CDR3 has 12 amino acids. CDR3 loop: CASRDGGETQYF. CDR3 DNA sequence: TGTGCCAGCAGGGATGGGGGGGAGACCCAGTACTTC.

On this clonotype itself: A read error is likely, as this CDR3 ends without the conserved phenylalanine or tryptophan. V usage is TRBV5-1 and J usage is TRBJ1-1; D is uncertain. Germline-derived CDR1 and CDR2 are SGHRS and YFSETQ. The CDR3 loop spans 12 amino acids. CDR3 in amino acids: CASSLQNTEAFL. CDR3 nucleotides: TGTGCCAGCAGCCTGCAGAACACTGAAGCTTTCCTT.

The rearrangement uses TRBV2 and TRBJ1-5; 7 bases are shared with TRBD1. This CDR3 is built from 15 residues. Germline CDR1 SNHLY, CDR2 FYNNEI. The junction had 6 bases not matched to a gene; V was cut back by 2 bases and J by 5 bases. CDR3 DNA: TGTGCCAGCAGTGAATACAGGGGAATTGATCAGCCCCAGCATTTT. It yields the protein CASSEYRGIDQPQHF.